Shown below are 18 T cell receptor beta chains from a single sample sequenced in a study of regulatory T cells in long-lasting Graves disease. Library construction for TCR beta used iRepertoire HTBI primers and Arm-PCR of CDR3 regions. Using its own MiXCR run on the multiplex PCR reads, TCRdb lists one record per CDR3 protein. The data show 350,000 to 500,000 distinct CDR3 sequences, with less than 15% seen just once and around a sixth held by the top ten. Time point noted: newly diagnosed GD, antithyroid drugs for less than 3 months. With RNA extracted from PBMCs as input, the TCR library was made. This sample also appeared in a second study, on T cells in Graves' hyperthyroidism and ophthalmopathy.

Material: peripheral blood mononuclear cells (PBMCs), obtained at new diagnosis, from a patient treated with antithyroid drugs. The source is a woman aged 50 to 60 with Graves disease.

This clonotype was recorded at least ten times. V and J are TRBV5-8 and TRBJ2-5; D gene ambiguous. Between the trimmed V and J ends, which lost 0 bases and 5 bases, there was a span of 11 bases. CDR3 length: 14 residues. Germline V lookup: CDR1 SGHTS, CDR2 YDEGEE. DNA of the CDR3: TGTGCCAGCAGCTTGGCGAGGCAGGTGGAGACCCAGTACTTC. Encoded protein: CASSLARQVETQYF.

This sequence joins TRBV6-1 and TRBJ2-5; no clear D gene. The germline CDR1 and CDR2 sequences are MNHNS and SASEGT. This CDR3 is 11 amino acids long. Trimming removed 8 bases from V and 4 bases from J, with 8 bases in between. The CDR3 sequence: CASRALETQYF. The CDR3 nucleotides are TGTGCCAGCCGGGCGTTAGAGACCCAGTACTTC.

This clonotype was picked up many times. The J gene is TRBJ2-1, the V gene TRBV12-3 or TRBV12-4; TRBD2 agrees at 7 bases. Unmatched junction bases numbered 9, after V lost 2 bases and J lost 8 bases. There are 15 residues in the CDR3. CDR3 protein: CASSLWGGTRDEQFF. In nucleotides, the CDR3 is TGTGCCAGCAGTTTATGGGGAGGGACGAGGGATGAGCAGTTCTTC.

Many counts were recorded for this clonotype. V is TRBV27 and J is TRBJ1-2, with 8 bases fitting TRBD1. Looked up from germline, CDR1 is MNHEY and CDR2 is SMNVEV (reference sequence). With 10 bases clipped from V and 4 bases from J, the junction kept 11 bases outside the gene matches. The CDR3 has 14 residues. CDR3 coding DNA: TGTGCCACATCCGACAGGGGTTCCTCCTATGGCTACACCTTC. It translates to CATSDRGSSYGYTF.

The rearrangement joins TRBV20-1 to TRBJ1-2, with TRBD1 matching over 7 bases. The CDR3 covers 15 residues. CDR1 and CDR2 from the germline V gene are DFQATT and SNEGSKA (reference sequence). The V and J ends lost 0 bases and 7 bases, in that order; junction bases with no gene match: 11. This CDR3 is CSAREGGRGEFGYTF. The CDR3, as DNA: TGCAGTGCTAGAGAAGGTGGCAGGGGGGAGTTTGGCTACACCTTC.

This clonotype occurred many times. The chain joins TRBV28 to TRBJ2-3, with no clear D. The germline V gene has CDR1 MDHEN and CDR2 SYDVKM. The CDR3 spans 14 residues. V lost 2 bases and J lost 2, with 8 bases in between. In DNA, the CDR3 is TGTGCCAGCAGTTTAAGAGTGAACACAGATACGCAGTATTTT. Translation: CASSLRVNTDTQYF.

J is TRBJ2-6 and V is TRBV5-1; D is ambiguous. Germline CDR1 SGHRS, CDR2 YFSETQ. The CDR3 sequence is 16 residues long. The ends were cut back, 0 bases at V and 1 base at J, with 8 bases in the middle. For the CDR3, the DNA is TGCGCCAGCAGCTTGGGCGCCGGGTCTGGGGCCAACGTCCTGACTTTC. This encodes CASSLGAGSGANVLTF.

This clonotype was counted many times. The V and J genes are TRBV4-2 and TRBJ2-7; 12 nucleotides line up with TRBD2. Germline lookup yields CDR1 LGHNA and CDR2 YNFKEQ. Trimming removed 4 bases from V and 5 bases from J; junction bases left unmatched: 6. This CDR3 region has 15 residues. The CDR3 here is CASSRRLAGDHEQYF. The DNA for the CDR3 is TGTGCCAGCAGCCGAAGACTAGCGGGAGATCACGAGCAGTACTTC.

This clonotype was observed at least ten times. The genes are TRBV7-2 and TRBJ2-1, with 8 bases that match TRBD2. CDR1 and CDR2 from the germline V gene are SGHTA and FQGNSA. Germline trimming cut 5 bases from V and 4 bases from J; bases unmatched to any gene: 7. The CDR3 contains 15 residues. The CDR3 region is CASSLQTSEYNEQFF. The CDR3 DNA reads as TGTGCCAGCAGCCTCCAGACTAGCGAGTACAATGAGCAGTTCTTC.

This clonotype was seen repeatedly, ten times or more. The chain recombines TRBV3-1 with TRBJ1-1; 10 nucleotides align to TRBD1. Losses at the gene ends were 0 bases for V and 5 bases for J; bases not matched to a gene: 6. Germline assignment: CDR1 LGHDT and CDR2 YNNKEL (reference sequence). The CDR3 is 16 residues long. The CDR3 spells CASSQDPTGGGTEAFF. Here the CDR3 DNA reads TGTGCCAGCAGCCAAGATCCGACAGGGGGCGGGACTGAAGCTTTCTTT.

Many counts were recorded for this clonotype. The V call is TRBV12-3 or TRBV12-4, the J call TRBJ1-5; D gene unclear. This CDR3 region has 17 residues. V was shortened by 3 bases and J by 2 bases, with 17 bases between the two germline ends. For the CDR3, the DNA is TGTGCCAGCAGTTTTGGTCCTCTAGGGTTGGGCAATCAGCCCCAGCATTTT. It is translated as CASSFGPLGLGNQPQHF.

This clonotype was counted ten times or more. The chain carries TRBV7-3 and TRBJ2-3; D remains unclear. This CDR3 region has 14 residues. Trimming pared 1 base from V and 2 bases from J, leaving 7 bases between. Per germline, CDR1 SGHTA and CDR2 FQGTGA. CDR3 sequence (DNA): TGTGCCAGCAGCTTAAGATGGGACACAGATACGCAGTATTTT. Protein: CASSLRWDTDTQYF.

There are many counts of this clonotype. The V and J genes are TRBV28 and TRBJ2-7; 7 nucleotides align to TRBD2. V shed 1 base, J shed 2 bases, and the junction held 11 bases outside the gene matches. Germline V gives CDR1 MDHEN, CDR2 SYDVKM. The CDR3 is 17 amino acids. The CDR3 nucleotides are TGTGCCAGCAGTTTATCGGGGCTAGCGGAAATACCCTACGAGCAGTACTTC. It translates to CASSLSGLAEIPYEQYF.

This clonotype was seen repeatedly, ten times or more. The CDR3 reads CASSPSGGFSTDTQYF. As DNA, the CDR3 is TGTGCCAGCAGTCCCTCTGGGGGGTTTAGCACAGATACGCAGTATTTT. V is TRBV2 and J is TRBJ2-3, with D possibly being TRBD2 (6 bases). CDR1 and CDR2 (germline): SNHLY, FYNNEI. The CDR3 runs 16 residues. V dropped 5 bases and J dropped 0 bases, with 15 bases sitting between them.

This clonotype was seen at least ten times. The V gene is TRBV13, the J gene TRBJ2-7, with 7 positions matching TRBD1. CDR1 and CDR2 (germline): PRHDT, FYEKMQ (reference sequence). Trimming at V came to 5 bases and at J to 6 bases, leaving 7 bases not matched to a gene. The CDR3 sequence is 13 residues long. This CDR3 is CASSPTGTFEQYF. As DNA, the CDR3 is TGTGCCAGCAGCCCGACAGGGACCTTCGAGCAGTACTTC.

V gene TRBV6-1 combines with J gene TRBJ1-3, with 7 bases matching TRBD1. Germline V gene sequence: CDR1 MNHNS, CDR2 SASEGT. The CDR3 loop spans 16 amino acids. Trimming took 6 bases from V and 0 from J; bases not matched to a gene: 8. DNA of the CDR3: TGTGCCAGCAGACCGACAGGGTCCCACTCTGGAAACACCATATATTTT. Encoded protein: CASRPTGSHSGNTIYF.

Worth noting for this clonotype: This may be a read error: a much more frequent sequence differs by one nucleotide. V usage is TRBV7-6 and J usage is TRBJ2-7; D not resolved. The CDR3 is 14 amino acids. V shed 4 bases and J shed 2 bases, with 12 bases lying between them. Germline V gene data show CDR1 as SGHVS and CDR2 as FNYEAQ. The CDR3 DNA sequence: TGTGCCAGCAGCTCCCCCTACGTGGCCTACGAGCAGTACTTC. Residues: CASSSPYVAYEQYF. Together with reference TRBV7-6 and TRBJ2-7, the CDR3 gives the full variable domain: GAGVSQSPRYKVTKRGQDVALRCDPISGHVSLYWYRQALGQGPEFLTYFNYEAQQDKSGLPNDRFSAERPEGSISTLTIQRTEQRDSAMYRCASSSPYVAYEQYFGPGTRLTVT.

Ten or more counts support this clonotype. Written as DNA, the CDR3 is TGTGCCAGCAGTTTTGCCAGCCCGGGTGGCTACACCTTC. It encodes CASSFASPGGYTF. The chain has TRBV28 and TRBJ1-2; D gene ambiguous. V lost 3 bases and J 7 bases, leaving 12 bases between the germline ends. The CDR3 is made up of 13 amino acids. The germline gives CDR1 MDHEN, CDR2 SYDVKM.